These 29 T cell receptor beta chains came from one sample sequenced in a study of blood T cell repertoires in COVID-19. Libraries were prepared by immunoSEQ multiplex PCR; TCRdb keeps only in-frame clonotypes and omits some of them. The sample shows some 200,000 clones, around 86% of them seen only once. The specimen sequenced was peripheral blood. The receptors here all came from a woman in her seventies with COVID-19, enrolled during active disease.

This chain links TRBV5-1 with TRBJ1-2; D is undetermined. CDR1 SGHRS and CDR2 YFSETQ come from the germline V gene. CDR3 size: 16 residues. Trimming left V 7 bases short and J 4 bases short, with 23 bases between. Here the CDR3 reads CASAPGGEWGSYGYTF. In nucleotides, the CDR3 is TGCGCCAGCGCCCCCGGCGGGGAATGGGGTAGCTATGGCTACACCTTC.

The chain has TRBV3-1 (or the pseudogene TRBV3-2) and TRBJ2-7; 9 bases are a match to TRBD2. Per the germline V gene, CDR1 is LGHDT and CDR2 is YNNKEL (reference sequence). The CDR3 totals 15 residues. The trim removed 1 base at V and 2 bases at J, leaving 3 bases unmatched. This chain's CDR3 is CASSQVAGGPYEQYF. The CDR3 bases are TGTGCCAGCAGCCAAGTTGCGGGAGGGCCCTACGAGCAGTACTTC.

V is TRBV6-4 and J is TRBJ1-2; D unresolved. In germline, CDR1 is MRHNA, CDR2 SNTAGT. The CDR3 spans 14 residues. V lost 2 bases and J 7 bases, leaving 14 bases between the germline ends. The CDR3 here is CASSDEGSIGGYTF. Here the CDR3 DNA reads TGTGCCAGCAGTGACGAGGGTTCGATTGGTGGCTACACCTTC.

This clone has only a few counts. V is TRBV30 and J is TRBJ2-7; 8 bases match TRBD2. CDR1 and CDR2 (germline): GTSNPN, SVGIG (reference sequence). Losses at the gene ends were 2 bases for V and 4 bases for J; bases not matched to a gene: 4. The CDR3 covers 13 residues. CDR3 region: CAWSHTSGYEQYF. In DNA, the CDR3 is TGTGCCTGGAGTCACACTAGCGGTTACGAGCAGTACTTC.

The chain carries TRBV5-5 and TRBJ1-4; TRBD1 is a possible D gene (5 bases). V was cut by 0 bases and J by 7 bases, with 13 bases left in between. The CDR3 totals 15 residues. Germline values: CDR1 SGHKS, CDR2 YYEKEE (reference sequence). The CDR3 DNA follows: TGTGCCAGCAGCTTGGTAATGGGCGGGGGTGAAAAACTGTTTTTT. Its translation is CASSLVMGGGEKLFF.

The V and J genes are TRBV28 and TRBJ1-2; D might be TRBD1 (6 bases). V was clipped by 2 bases and J by 13 bases, with 14 bases between them. In germline, CDR1 is MDHEN, CDR2 SYDVKM. The CDR3 extends over 12 amino acids. The chain's CDR3 is CASSLPGQKITF. The CDR3 DNA follows: TGTGCCAGCAGTTTACCGGGACAAAAAATCACCTTC.

The chain uses TRBV14 and TRBJ2-2, with 12 bases fitting TRBD1. The CDR3 length is 20 residues. From germline, CDR1 is SGHDN and CDR2 FVKESK. The V segment lost 0 bases and the J segment 6 bases; nucleotides outside the gene matches: 14. The CDR3 region has the DNA TGTGCCAGCAGCCAAGATCTTGCACTTAGGGACAGGGGGCGATCCGGGGAGCTGTTTTTT. Encoded protein: CASSQDLALRDRGRSGELFF.

The chain combines TRBV7-2 with TRBJ1-2; tentative D call: TRBD1 (6 bases). The CDR3 is made up of 16 amino acids. Germline V gene lookup returns CDR1 SGHTA and CDR2 FQGNSA. Deletions cut 4 bases from V and 6 bases from J, with 21 bases between. CDR3 coding DNA: TGTGCCAGCAGCTCCCTCTCGGGGGGCAGTTATAATGGCTACACCTTC. Amino acids: CASSSLSGGSYNGYTF.

J is TRBJ2-2 and V is TRBV29-1; 7 nucleotides line up with TRBD1. With V trimmed by 7 bases and J by 0 bases, 5 bases remained unmatched. The CDR3 totals 14 residues. Germline-derived CDR1 and CDR2 are SQVTM and ANQGSEA. The CDR3 loop reads CSGKQGSNTGELFF. The CDR3 DNA follows: TGCAGCGGTAAACAGGGGTCGAACACCGGGGAGCTGTTTTTT.

This clone showed up just once. The rearrangement joins TRBV6-5 to TRBJ2-5, with 8 bases matching TRBD1. Looked up from germline, CDR1 is MNHEY and CDR2 is SVGAGI. The CDR3 totals 13 residues. V lost 6 bases and J lost 5; bases outside the gene matches: 5. CDR3 residues: CASRRTGSETQYF. The CDR3 DNA sequence: TGTGCCAGCAGGAGGACAGGGAGTGAGACCCAGTACTTC.

The chain employs TRBV28 and TRBJ2-2; TRBD1 agrees at 9 bases. The V segment lost 2 bases and the J segment 11 bases; nucleotides outside the gene matches: 9. From germline, CDR1 is MDHEN and CDR2 SYDVKM. CDR3 size: 15 residues. As DNA, the CDR3 is TGTGCCAGCAGTTTAGGACAGGGGCAGCTAAATGAGCTGTTTTTT. Its protein is CASSLGQGQLNELFF.

J is TRBJ2-1 and V is TRBV4-3, with D tentatively TRBD2 (6 bases). The CDR3 spans 13 residues. CDR1 and CDR2 (germline): LGHNA, YSLEER. Deletions cut 1 base from V and 9 bases from J, with 10 bases between. In DNA, the CDR3 is TGCGCCAGCAGCCAAGTGCTGGGGGGTGAGCAGTTCTTC. Its protein is CASSQVLGGEQFF.

The chain recombines TRBV6-2 or TRBV6-3 with TRBJ2-2; 11 bases align to TRBD2. Germline values: CDR1 MNHEY, CDR2 SVGEGT. CDR3 length: 15 amino acids. Germline trimming cut 5 bases from V and 6 bases from J; bases unmatched to any gene: 5. CDR3 bases: TGTGCCAGCAGTGTTAGCGGGAGGGCCGCCGGGGAGCTGTTTTTT. This codes for CASSVSGRAAGELFF.

The chain carries TRBV7-2 and TRBJ2-2; 10 nucleotides line up with TRBD2. CDR1 is SGHTA, CDR2 FQGNSA, per germline. With V trimmed by 2 bases and J by 6 bases, 6 bases remained unmatched. The CDR3 is made up of 16 amino acids. CDR3 sequence (DNA): TGTGCCAGCAGCTTAAATCTAGCGGGAGTTGCCGGGGAGCTGTTTTTT. Translating gives CASSLNLAGVAGELFF.

The genes are TRBV6-2 or TRBV6-3 and TRBJ2-1; maybe TRBD2 (5 bases). Germline values: CDR1 MNHEY, CDR2 SVGEGT. V gave up 0 bases and J gave up 8 bases, with 17 bases separating them. The CDR3 extends over 16 amino acids. CDR3: CASSYSNPPMEDEQFF. The CDR3 DNA is TGTGCCAGCAGTTACTCGAACCCACCCATGGAGGATGAGCAGTTCTTC.

This clone was detected only a few times. This chain connects TRBV18 to TRBJ1-6; D gene unclear. The CDR3 spans 15 residues. Looked up from germline, CDR1 is KGHSH and CDR2 is LQKENI. V lost 1 base and J lost 10, with 14 bases in between. The CDR3 DNA is TGTGCCAGCTCACCACGGAGTGAAAAGAGATCACCCCTCCACTTT. Protein sequence: CASSPRSEKRSPLHF.

The chain recombines TRBV5-4 with TRBJ2-7; the match to TRBD2 covers 9 bases. The ends lost 0 bases at V and 6 bases at J; junction bases unmatched: 10. CDR1 and CDR2 (germline): SGHNT, YYREEE (reference sequence). The CDR3 totals 16 residues. The CDR3 DNA follows: TGTGCCAGCAGCTTGGTTCTTGCTAGCGGGATTACCGAGCAGTACTTC. It codes for CASSLVLASGITEQYF. Based on the CDR3 plus reference TRBV5-4 and TRBJ2-7, the full variable domain is ETGVTQSPTHLIKTRGQQVTLRCSSQSGHNTVSWYQQALGQGPQFIFQYYREEENGRGNFPPRFSGLQFPNYSSELNVNALELDDSALYLCASSLVLASGITEQYFGPGTRLTVT.

The chain links TRBV4-3 to TRBJ2-7, with D possibly TRBD2 on 6 matching bases. The CDR3 covers 13 residues. Germline CDR1 reads LGHNA; CDR2 reads YSLEER. V was pared by 5 bases and J by 3 bases, with 11 bases between. The CDR3 protein is CASSDGGNYEQYF. The CDR3 nucleotides read TGCGCCAGCAGCGATGGGGGGAACTACGAGCAGTACTTC.

For the CDR3, the DNA is TGTGCCTGGAGTGGACAGGGGAATCAGCCCCAGCATTTT. Translated: CAWSGQGNQPQHF. The J gene is TRBJ1-5, the V gene TRBV30, with TRBD1 identical over 8 bases. CDR1 GTSNPN and CDR2 SVGIG come from the germline V gene (reference sequence). The CDR3 spans 13 residues. After removal of 1 base from V and 4 bases from J, the junction contained 0 bases not matched to a gene.

The chain couples TRBV5-1 to TRBJ2-1, with D possibly being TRBD2 (7 bases). Germline values: CDR1 SGHRS, CDR2 YFSETQ. The CDR3 covers 17 residues. Between the trimmed V and J ends, which lost 0 bases and 6 bases, there was a span of 19 bases. In DNA form, the CDR3 reads TGCGCCAGCAGCTTGGCCTGGGGGCGGGAGTTTGCCAATGAGCAGTTCTTC. This sequence encodes CASSLAWGREFANEQFF.

V is TRBV13 and J is TRBJ1-5; 7 positions agree with TRBD1. The CDR3 covers 14 residues. Trimming cost V 3 bases and J 7 bases; bases outside gene matches: 6. Germline V lookup: CDR1 PRHDT, CDR2 FYEKMQ (reference sequence). CDR3 region: CASSFDRDEQPQHF. The CDR3 DNA sequence: TGTGCCAGCAGCTTTGACAGGGATGAACAGCCCCAGCATTTT.

The chain links TRBV18 to TRBJ2-5, with D perhaps matching TRBD2 (5 bases). Looked up from germline, CDR1 is KGHSH and CDR2 is LQKENI. The CDR3 loop spans 13 amino acids. V lost 5 bases and J 1 base, leaving 8 bases between the germline ends. The CDR3 nucleotides are TGTGCCAGCTCAATGGGAGTCCAAGAGACCCAGTACTTC. This sequence encodes CASSMGVQETQYF. Based on the CDR3 plus reference TRBV18 and TRBJ2-5, the full variable domain is NAGVMQNPRHLVRRRGQEARLRCSPMKGHSHVYWYRQLPEEGLKFMVYLQKENIIDESGMPKERFSAEFPKEGPSILRIQQVVRGDSAAYFCASSMGVQETQYFGPGTRLLVL.

The gene calls are TRBV3-1 (or the pseudogene TRBV3-2) and TRBJ1-1; 10 nucleotides match TRBD1. The V gene end was trimmed by 5 bases and the J gene end by 5 bases; junction bases not matched to a gene: 8. The CDR3 extends over 15 amino acids. Germline V gene sequence: CDR1 LGHDT, CDR2 YNNKEL (reference sequence). The CDR3, as DNA: TGTGCCAGCAGCTCCCGGACAGGGGGAGGAACTGAAGCTTTCTTT. Its protein product is CASSSRTGGGTEAFF.

V and J are TRBV18 and TRBJ1-2, with TRBD1 matching 9 bases. The CDR3 sequence is 16 residues long. Germline V gene lookup returns CDR1 KGHSH and CDR2 LQKENI. Trimming removed 4 bases from V and 8 bases from J; junction bases left unmatched: 14. The CDR3 loop reads CASSLTTDRGGYGYTF. CDR3 nucleotides: TGTGCCAGCTCACTAACGACGGACAGGGGAGGTTACGGCTACACCTTC. The full variable domain, completed using reference TRBV18 and TRBJ1-2, is NAGVMQNPRHLVRRRGQEARLRCSPMKGHSHVYWYRQLPEEGLKFMVYLQKENIIDESGMPKERFSAEFPKEGPSILRIQQVVRGDSAAYFCASSLTTDRGGYGYTFGSGTRLTVV.

Of note for this clone: The junction departs from the called germline gene at one end, perhaps through a read error. J is TRBJ2-1 and V is TRBV7-2; no definite D call. This CDR3 comprises 11 residues. Per the germline V gene, CDR1 is SGHTA and CDR2 is FQGNSA. CDR3: CASSLWLEPFF. The CDR3 bases are TGTGCCAGCAGCTTATGGCTAGAGCCGTTCTTC.

The gene calls are TRBV6-1 and TRBJ1-2, with TRBD1 identical over 7 bases. The CDR3 is 14 amino acids. Losses at the gene ends were 0 bases for V and 2 bases for J; bases not matched to a gene: 0. CDR1 and CDR2 from the germline V gene are MNHNS and SASEGT. CDR3 DNA sequence: TGTGCCAGCAGTGAAGCCAGGGGGAACTATGGCTACACCTTC. Amino acids: CASSEARGNYGYTF.

This chain links TRBV28 with TRBJ1-2; 9 bases are a match to TRBD1. Per the germline V gene, CDR1 is MDHEN and CDR2 is SYDVKM. The CDR3 loop spans 12 amino acids. Germline trimming cut 6 bases from V and 8 bases from J; bases unmatched to any gene: 4. CDR3 amino acids: CASRTGGNGYTF. DNA for the CDR3: TGTGCCAGCAGAACAGGGGGCAACGGCTACACCTTC.

A single count supports this clone. The chain carries TRBV20-1 and TRBJ1-1; no definite D call. Germline V CDR1 and CDR2: DFQATT, SNEGSKA (reference sequence). The CDR3 spans 11 residues. For the CDR3, the DNA is TGCAGAGCGAAAGGAGGTACTGAAGCTTTCTTT. The encoded protein is CRAKGGTEAFF.

The chain links TRBV5-1 to TRBJ1-1, with D perhaps TRBD1 (5 bases). The ends were cut back, 4 bases at V and 1 base at J, with 11 bases in the middle. The CDR3 extends over 14 amino acids. In germline, CDR1 is SGHRS, CDR2 YFSETQ. DNA for the CDR3: TGCGCCAGCAGCGTGCAGGGAGGGAACACTGAAGCTTTCTTT. Protein product: CASSVQGGNTEAFF.